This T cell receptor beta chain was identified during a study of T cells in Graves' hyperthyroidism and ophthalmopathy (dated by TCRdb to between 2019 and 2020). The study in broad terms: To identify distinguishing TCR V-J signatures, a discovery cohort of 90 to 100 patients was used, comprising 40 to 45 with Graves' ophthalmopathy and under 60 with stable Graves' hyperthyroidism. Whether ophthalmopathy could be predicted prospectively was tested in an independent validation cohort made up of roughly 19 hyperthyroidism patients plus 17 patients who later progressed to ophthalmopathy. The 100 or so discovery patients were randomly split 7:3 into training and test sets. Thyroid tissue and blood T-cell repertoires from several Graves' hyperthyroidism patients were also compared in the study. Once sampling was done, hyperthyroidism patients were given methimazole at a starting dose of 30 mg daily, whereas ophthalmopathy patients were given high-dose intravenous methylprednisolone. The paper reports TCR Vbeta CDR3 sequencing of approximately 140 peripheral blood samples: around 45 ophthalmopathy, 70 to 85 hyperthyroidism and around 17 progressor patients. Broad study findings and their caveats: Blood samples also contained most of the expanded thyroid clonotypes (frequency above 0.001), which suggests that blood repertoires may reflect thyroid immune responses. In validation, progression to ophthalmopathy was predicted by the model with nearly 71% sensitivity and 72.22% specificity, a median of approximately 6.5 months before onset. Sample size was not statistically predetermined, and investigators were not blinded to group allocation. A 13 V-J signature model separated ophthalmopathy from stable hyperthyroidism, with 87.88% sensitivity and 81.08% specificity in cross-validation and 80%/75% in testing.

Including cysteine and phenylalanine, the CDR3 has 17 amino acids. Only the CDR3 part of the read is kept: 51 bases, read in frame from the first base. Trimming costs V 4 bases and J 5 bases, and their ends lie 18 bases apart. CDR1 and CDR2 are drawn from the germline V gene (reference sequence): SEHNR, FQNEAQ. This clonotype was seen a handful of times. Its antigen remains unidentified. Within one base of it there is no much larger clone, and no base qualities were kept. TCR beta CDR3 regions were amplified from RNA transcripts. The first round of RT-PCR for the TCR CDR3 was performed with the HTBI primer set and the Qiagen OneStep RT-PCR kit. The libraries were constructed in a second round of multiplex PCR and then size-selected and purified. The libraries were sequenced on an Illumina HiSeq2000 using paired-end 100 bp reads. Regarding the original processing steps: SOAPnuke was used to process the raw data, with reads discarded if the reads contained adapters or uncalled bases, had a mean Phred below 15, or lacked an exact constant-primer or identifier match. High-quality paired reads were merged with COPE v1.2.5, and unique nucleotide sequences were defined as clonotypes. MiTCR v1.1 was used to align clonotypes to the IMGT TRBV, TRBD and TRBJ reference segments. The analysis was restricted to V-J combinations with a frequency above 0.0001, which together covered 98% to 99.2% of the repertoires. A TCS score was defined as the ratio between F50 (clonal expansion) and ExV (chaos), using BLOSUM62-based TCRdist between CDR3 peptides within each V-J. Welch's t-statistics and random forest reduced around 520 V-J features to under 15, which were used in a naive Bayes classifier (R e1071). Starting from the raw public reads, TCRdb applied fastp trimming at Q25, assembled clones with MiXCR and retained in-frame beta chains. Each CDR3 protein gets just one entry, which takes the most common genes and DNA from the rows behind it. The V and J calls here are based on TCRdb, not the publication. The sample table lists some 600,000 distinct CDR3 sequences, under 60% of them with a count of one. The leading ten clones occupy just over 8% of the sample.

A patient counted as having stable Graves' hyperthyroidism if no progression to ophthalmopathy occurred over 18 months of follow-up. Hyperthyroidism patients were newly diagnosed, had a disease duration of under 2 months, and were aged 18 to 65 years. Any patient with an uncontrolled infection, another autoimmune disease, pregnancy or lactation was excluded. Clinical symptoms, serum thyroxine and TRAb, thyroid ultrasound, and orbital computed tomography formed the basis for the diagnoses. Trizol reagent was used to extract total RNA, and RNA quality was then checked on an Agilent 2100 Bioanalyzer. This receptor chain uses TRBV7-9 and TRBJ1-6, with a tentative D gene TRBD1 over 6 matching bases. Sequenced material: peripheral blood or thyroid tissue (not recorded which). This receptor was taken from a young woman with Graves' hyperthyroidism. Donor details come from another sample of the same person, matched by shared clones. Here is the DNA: TGTGCCAGCAGCTCCCCGACGACAGGAGCCCATAATTCACCCCTCCACTTT. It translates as CASSSPTTGAHNSPLHF.